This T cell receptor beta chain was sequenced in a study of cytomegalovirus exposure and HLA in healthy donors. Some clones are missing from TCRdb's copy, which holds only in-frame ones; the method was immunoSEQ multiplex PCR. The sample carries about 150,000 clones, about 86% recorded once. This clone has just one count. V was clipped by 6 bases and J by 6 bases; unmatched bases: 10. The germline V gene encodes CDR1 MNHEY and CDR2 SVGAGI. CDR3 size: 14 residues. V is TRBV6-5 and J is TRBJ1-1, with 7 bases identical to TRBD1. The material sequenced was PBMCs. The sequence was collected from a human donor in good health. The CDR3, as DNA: TGTGCCAGCAGACCGACAGGGAGTGTCGCTGAAGCTTTCTTT. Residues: CASRPTGSVAEAFF.